The text below deals with one T cell receptor (beta chain). With 3 bases clipped from V and 0 bases from J, the junction kept 9 bases outside the gene matches. The germline CDR1 and CDR2 sequences are SGDLS and YYNGEE. The CDR3 sequence is 17 residues long. The record originates from a study of regulatory T cells in long-lasting Graves disease. Overall study context: Newly diagnosed Graves' patients took antithyroid drugs under 3 months.

Arm-PCR of CDR3 regions and iRepertoire HTBI primers were used to build TCR beta libraries. TCRdb re-analysed the multiplex PCR reads in MiXCR, keeping a single row per CDR3 protein. Of 530,000 or so distinct CDR3 sequences in the sample, about 16% were seen once. Time point specified: newly diagnosed GD, antithyroid drugs for less than 3 months. PBMC RNA served as the TCR library source. Guidelines of the American Thyroid Association were used to diagnose Graves' disease. This sample was also put to use in a study of T cells in Graves' hyperthyroidism and ophthalmopathy.

The chain carries TRBV9 and TRBJ1-5; 7 bases fit TRBD1. The clonotype originates from a man between 18 and 29 years old with Graves disease. Specimen: peripheral blood mononuclear cells (PBMCs), collected at new diagnosis, from a patient treated with antithyroid drugs. DNA of the CDR3: TGTGCCAGCAGCGCCCCAACAGGGGCCTATAGCAATCAGCCCCAGCATTTT. This translates into CASSAPTGAYSNQPQHF.